This is a list of T cell receptor beta chains from one sample in a study of CD8 T cells in Susac syndrome. A single record per CDR3 protein comes from TCRdb applying MiXCR to the immunoSEQ multiplex PCR reads. The sample yields approximately 230,000 distinct CDR3 sequences, 93% seen once. Sequenced sample: CD4+ T cells from PBMCs. The receptors stem from a human donor with multiple sclerosis. Both conserved end residues are part of each CDR3. A D gene is named only where the DNA matches it firmly. Only some rows state a clone size, as once, few, many or a class for expanded clones.

D gene,V gene,J gene,clone size,CDR3 protein,CDR3 DNA
TRBD2,TRBV29-1,TRBJ2-3,NA,CSVGTSGGTDTQYF,TGCAGCGTCGGGACTAGCGGGGGAACAGATACGCAGTATTTT
NA,TRBV20-1,TRBJ2-3,NA,CSARDGGRPDTQYF,TGCAGTGCTAGAGATGGCGGCCGCCCAGATACGCAGTATTTT
TRBD2,TRBV19,TRBJ2-1,NA,CASATSGRALNEQFF,TGTGCCAGCGCCACTAGCGGGAGGGCCCTTAATGAGCAGTTCTTC
TRBD1,TRBV11-2,TRBJ2-7,NA,CASSYAGTGNEQYF,TGTGCCAGCAGCTACGCCGGGACAGGGAACGAGCAGTACTTC
NA,TRBV3-1,TRBJ1-2,NA,CASSQDAQAGDGYTF,TGTGCCAGCAGCCAAGATGCTCAAGCAGGAGATGGCTACACCTTC
NA,TRBV5-1,TRBJ1-1,NA,CASSLGTGNTEAFF,TGCGCCAGCAGCCTCGGGACGGGGAACACTGAAGCTTTCTTT
NA,TRBV29-1,TRBJ1-5,NA,CSVRAVSNQPQHF,TGCAGCGTTAGGGCCGTTAGCAATCAGCCCCAGCATTTT
TRBD2,TRBV7-6,TRBJ2-2,NA,CASSSRGGGTPGELFF,TGTGCCAGCAGCTCCCGGGGGGGCGGGACCCCCGGGGAGCTGTTTTTT
NA,TRBV28,TRBJ1-5,NA,CASNRPSGLNQPQHF,TGTGCCAGCAACCGCCCCTCAGGCCTGAATCAGCCCCAGCATTTT
NA,TRBV29-1,TRBJ2-3,NA,CSVEQGGFTQYF,TGCAGCGTTGAGCAGGGCGGGTTTACGCAGTATTTT
TRBD1,TRBV5-1,TRBJ1-2,NA,CASSPGQTYTF,TGCGCCAGCAGCCCGGGACAGACCTACACCTTC
NA,TRBV12-3/TRBV12-4,TRBJ2-2,NA,CASSLKSGGELFF,TGTGCCAGCAGTTTAAAATCGGGCGGGGAGCTGTTTTTT
NA,TRBV25-1,TRBJ2-1,NA,CASSDPDNEQFF,TGTGCCAGCAGTGACCCAGACAATGAGCAGTTCTTC
NA,TRBV12-5,TRBJ2-2,once,CASGPEGELNTGELFF,TGTGCTAGTGGTCCCGAGGGGGAACTGAACACCGGGGAGCTGTTTTTT
NA,TRBV5-1,TRBJ1-1,NA,CASSVDGAEAFF,TGCGCCAGCAGCGTAGACGGCGCTGAAGCTTTCTTT
NA,TRBV3-1,TRBJ2-6,NA,CASSQDRSGANVLTF,TGTGCCAGCAGCCAAGACCGCTCTGGGGCCAACGTCCTGACTTTC
NA,TRBV12-3/TRBV12-4,TRBJ1-1,NA,CASSPGGVAFF,TGTGCCAGCAGCCCCGGGGGTGTAGCTTTCTTT
NA,TRBV15,TRBJ1-6,NA,CATSREGRGGSPLHF,TGTGCCACCAGCAGAGAGGGTCGGGGAGGATCACCCCTCCACTTT
NA,TRBV27,TRBJ1-6,NA,CASSPRRTASSYNSPLHF,TGTGCCAGCAGTCCGCGACGGACAGCGAGCTCCTATAATTCACCCCTCCACTTT
NA,TRBV14,TRBJ2-7,NA,CASSQGQTKTYEQYF,TGTGCCAGCAGCCAAGGACAGACGAAAACCTACGAGCAGTACTTC
TRBD1,TRBV3-1,TRBJ2-1,NA,CASSLPGQGYHEQFF,TGTGCCAGCAGCCTCCCGGGACAGGGGTACCATGAGCAGTTCTTC
TRBD2,TRBV4-2,TRBJ2-1,NA,CASSPEGSGRGGYNEQFF,TGTGCCAGCAGCCCAGAAGGGAGCGGGAGGGGCGGGTACAATGAGCAGTTCTTC
NA,TRBV3-1,TRBJ1-2,NA,CASSPISRGTYGYTF,TGTGCCAGCAGCCCTATCTCCCGGGGTACCTATGGCTACACCTTC
NA,TRBV11-1,TRBJ2-3,NA,CASSSPTQSTDTQYF,TGTGCCAGCAGCTCCCCGACCCAGAGCACAGATACGCAGTATTTT
NA,TRBV5-6,TRBJ1-4,NA,CASSSLRAATNEKLFF,TGTGCCAGCAGCTCCCTAAGGGCGGCAACTAATGAAAAACTGTTTTTT
TRBD1,TRBV24-1,TRBJ2-1,NA,CATSEAPTGVNEQFF,TGTGCCACCAGTGAGGCTCCCACAGGGGTCAATGAGCAGTTCTTC
TRBD1,TRBV27,TRBJ1-2,NA,CASSQLRTGGVYGYTF,TGTGCCAGCAGCCAGCTCAGGACAGGGGGTGTCTATGGCTACACCTTC
TRBD1,TRBV27,TRBJ1-6,NA,CATRDRGPINSPLHF,TGTGCCACCCGGGACAGGGGGCCGATTAATTCACCCCTCCACTTT
TRBD2,TRBV4-2,TRBJ2-5,NA,CASSQGRLAGVETQYF,TGTGCCAGCAGCCAAGGCCGACTAGCGGGGGTAGAGACCCAGTACTTC
TRBD2,TRBV24-1,TRBJ2-5,NA,CATSDSLAGHQETQYF,TGTGCCACCAGTGATTCCCTAGCGGGGCACCAAGAGACCCAGTACTTC
TRBD1,TRBV6-1,TRBJ1-4,NA,CASRTGTANEKLFF,TGTGCCAGCAGAACCGGGACAGCAAATGAAAAACTGTTTTTT
NA,TRBV5-6,TRBJ2-7,NA,CASSPTGIGEQYF,TGTGCCAGCAGCCCGACTGGAATAGGCGAGCAGTACTTC
NA,TRBV7-9,TRBJ1-2,NA,CASSLLANNYGYTF,TGTGCCAGCAGCCTATTGGCGAATAACTATGGCTACACCTTC
TRBD1,TRBV28,TRBJ2-7,NA,CASITSGTGDYF,TGTGCCAGCATCACCTCCGGGACAGGGGATTACTTC
TRBD1,TRBV4-1,TRBJ1-6,NA,CASSHPGTEGPGSLHF,TGCGCCAGCAGCCATCCCGGGACAGAGGGGCCGGGGTCCCTCCACTTT
NA,TRBV20-1,TRBJ1-2,NA,CSARDRAVYGYTF,TGCAGTGCTAGAGATCGGGCAGTCTATGGCTACACCTTC
NA,TRBV6-5,TRBJ2-7,NA,CASSRTPRSSYEQYF,TGTGCCAGCAGTCGAACGCCGCGCAGCTCCTACGAGCAGTACTTC